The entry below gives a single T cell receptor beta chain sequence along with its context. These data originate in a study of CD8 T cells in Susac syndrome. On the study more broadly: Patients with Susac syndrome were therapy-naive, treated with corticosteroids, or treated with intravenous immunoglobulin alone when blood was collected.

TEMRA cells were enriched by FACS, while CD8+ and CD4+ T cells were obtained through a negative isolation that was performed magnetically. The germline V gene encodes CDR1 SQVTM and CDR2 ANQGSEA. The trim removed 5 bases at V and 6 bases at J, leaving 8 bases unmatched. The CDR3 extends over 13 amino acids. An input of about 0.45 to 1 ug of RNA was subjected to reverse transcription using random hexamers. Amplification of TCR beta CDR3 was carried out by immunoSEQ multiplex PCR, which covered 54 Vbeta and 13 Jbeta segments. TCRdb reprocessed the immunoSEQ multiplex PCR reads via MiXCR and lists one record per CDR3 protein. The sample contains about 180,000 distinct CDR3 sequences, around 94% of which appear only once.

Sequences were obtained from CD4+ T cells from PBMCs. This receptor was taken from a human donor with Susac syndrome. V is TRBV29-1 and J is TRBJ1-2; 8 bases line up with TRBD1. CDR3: CSVRDQGADGYTF. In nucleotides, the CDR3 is TGCAGCGTTCGGGATCAGGGGGCAGATGGCTACACCTTC. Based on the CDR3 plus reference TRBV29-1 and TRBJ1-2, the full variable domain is SAVISQKPSRDICQRGTSLTIQCQVDSQVTMMFWYRQQPGQSLTLIATANQGSEATYESGFVIDKFPISRPNLTFSTLTVSNMSPEDSSIYLCSVRDQGADGYTFGSGTRLTVV.